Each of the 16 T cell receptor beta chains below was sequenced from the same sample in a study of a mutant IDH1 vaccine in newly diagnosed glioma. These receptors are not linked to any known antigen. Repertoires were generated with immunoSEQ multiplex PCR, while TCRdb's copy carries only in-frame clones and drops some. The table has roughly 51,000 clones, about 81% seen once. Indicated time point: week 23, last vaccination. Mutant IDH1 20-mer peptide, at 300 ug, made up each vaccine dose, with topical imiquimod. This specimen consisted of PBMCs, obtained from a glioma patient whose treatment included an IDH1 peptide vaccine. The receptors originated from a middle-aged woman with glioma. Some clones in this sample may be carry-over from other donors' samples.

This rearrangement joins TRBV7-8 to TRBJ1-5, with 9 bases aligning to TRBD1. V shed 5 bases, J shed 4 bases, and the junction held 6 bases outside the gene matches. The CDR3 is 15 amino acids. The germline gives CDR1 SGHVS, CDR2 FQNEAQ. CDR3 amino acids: CASSVQGARNQPQHF. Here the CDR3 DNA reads TGTGCCAGCAGCGTACAGGGGGCGCGGAATCAGCCCCAGCATTTT.

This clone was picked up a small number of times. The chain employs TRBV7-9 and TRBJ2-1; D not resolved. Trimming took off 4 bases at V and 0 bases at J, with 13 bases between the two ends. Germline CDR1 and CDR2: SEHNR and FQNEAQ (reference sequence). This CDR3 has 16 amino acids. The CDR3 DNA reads TGTGCCAGCAGCTCCCTCCCCCAGGCCTCCTACAATGAGCAGTTCTTC. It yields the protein CASSSLPQASYNEQFF.

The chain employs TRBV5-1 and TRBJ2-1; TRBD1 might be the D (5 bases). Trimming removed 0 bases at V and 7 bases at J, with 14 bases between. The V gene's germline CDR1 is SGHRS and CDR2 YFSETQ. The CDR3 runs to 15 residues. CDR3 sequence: CASSLEAGSFNEQFF. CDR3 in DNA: TGCGCCAGCAGCTTGGAGGCAGGGTCGTTTAATGAGCAGTTCTTC.

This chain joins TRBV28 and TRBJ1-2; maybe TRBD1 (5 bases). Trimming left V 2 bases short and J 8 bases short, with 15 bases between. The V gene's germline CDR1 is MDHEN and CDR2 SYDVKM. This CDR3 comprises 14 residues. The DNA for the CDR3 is TGTGCCAGCAGTTTAGACCCCCAGGGTAGGGGCTACACCTTC. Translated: CASSLDPQGRGYTF.

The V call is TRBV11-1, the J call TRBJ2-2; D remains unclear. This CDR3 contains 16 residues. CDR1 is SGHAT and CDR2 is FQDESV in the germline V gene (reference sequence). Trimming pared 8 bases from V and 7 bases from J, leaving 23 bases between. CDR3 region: CASGSRTPGRIGELFF. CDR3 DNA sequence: TGTGCCAGCGGCAGCAGGACGCCGGGCAGAATCGGGGAGCTGTTTTTT.

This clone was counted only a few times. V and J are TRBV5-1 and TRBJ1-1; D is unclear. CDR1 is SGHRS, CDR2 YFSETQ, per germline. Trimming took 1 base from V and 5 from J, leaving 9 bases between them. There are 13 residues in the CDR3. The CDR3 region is CASSLSRLTEAFF. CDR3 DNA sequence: TGCGCCAGCAGCTTGTCAAGGCTTACTGAAGCTTTCTTT.

The chain's CDR3 is CASSPTRWGPEAFF. The CDR3 region has the DNA TGTGCCAGCAGCCCTACGAGGTGGGGCCCTGAAGCTTTCTTT. The rearrangement joins TRBV7-2 to TRBJ1-1; possible D gene TRBD1, 5 bases. Trimming stripped 5 bases from V and 6 bases from J, with 16 bases between. CDR1 is SGHTA and CDR2 is FQGNSA in the germline V gene. The CDR3 has 14 residues.

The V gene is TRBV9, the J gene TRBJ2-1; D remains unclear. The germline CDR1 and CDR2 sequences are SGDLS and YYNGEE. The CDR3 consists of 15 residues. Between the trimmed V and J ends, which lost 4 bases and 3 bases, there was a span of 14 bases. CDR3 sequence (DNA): TGTGCCAGCAGCCCAGGACGGACGAACTACAATGAGCAGTTCTTC. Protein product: CASSPGRTNYNEQFF.

CDR3 sequence: CASSLYQDRDEKLFF. The DNA of the CDR3 is TGTGCCAGCAGCTTGTATCAGGACAGGGATGAAAAACTGTTTTTT. The chain carries TRBV7-2 and TRBJ1-4, with 8 bases fitting TRBD1. CDR1 and CDR2 (germline): SGHTA, FQGNSA. This CDR3 has 15 residues. J lost 6 bases, V lost 3 bases, and 6 bases had no gene match.

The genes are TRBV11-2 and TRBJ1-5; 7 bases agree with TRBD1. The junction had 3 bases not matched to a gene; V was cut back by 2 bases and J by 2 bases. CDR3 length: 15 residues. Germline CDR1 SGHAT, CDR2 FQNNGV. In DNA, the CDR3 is TGTGCCAGCAGCTTACAGGGGGTGGGCAATCAGCCCCAGCATTTT. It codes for CASSLQGVGNQPQHF.

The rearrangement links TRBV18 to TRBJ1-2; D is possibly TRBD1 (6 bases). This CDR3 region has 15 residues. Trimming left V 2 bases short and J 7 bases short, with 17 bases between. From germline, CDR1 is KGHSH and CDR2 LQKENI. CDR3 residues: CASSPFKDGDTGYTF. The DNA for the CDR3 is TGTGCCAGCTCACCATTTAAGGACGGGGACACTGGCTACACCTTC.

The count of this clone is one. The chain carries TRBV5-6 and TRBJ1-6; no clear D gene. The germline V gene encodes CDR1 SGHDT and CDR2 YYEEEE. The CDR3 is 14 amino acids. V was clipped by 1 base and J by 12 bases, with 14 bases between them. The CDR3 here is CASSLMAGPQPLHF. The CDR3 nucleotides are TGTGCCAGCAGCTTGATGGCAGGACCCCAACCCCTCCACTTT.

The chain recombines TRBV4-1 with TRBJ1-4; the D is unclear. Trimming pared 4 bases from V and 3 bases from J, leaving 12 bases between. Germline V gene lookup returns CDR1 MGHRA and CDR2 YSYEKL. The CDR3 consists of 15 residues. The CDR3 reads CASSPGRGANEKLFF. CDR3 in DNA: TGCGCCAGCAGCCCCGGCCGTGGAGCTAATGAAAAACTGTTTTTT.

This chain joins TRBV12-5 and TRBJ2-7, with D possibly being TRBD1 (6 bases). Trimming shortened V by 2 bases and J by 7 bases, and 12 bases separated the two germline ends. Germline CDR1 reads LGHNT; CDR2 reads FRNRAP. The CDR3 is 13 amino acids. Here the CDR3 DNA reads TGTGCTAGTGGTTTGCTGCGAGGGGGAGAGCAGTACTTC. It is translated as CASGLLRGGEQYF.

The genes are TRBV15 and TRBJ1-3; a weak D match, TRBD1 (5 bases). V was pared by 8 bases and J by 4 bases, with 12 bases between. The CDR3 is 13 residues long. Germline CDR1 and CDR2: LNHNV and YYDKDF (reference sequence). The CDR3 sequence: CATGVGEGNTIYF. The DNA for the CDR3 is TGTGCCACCGGCGTAGGGGAGGGAAACACCATATATTTT.

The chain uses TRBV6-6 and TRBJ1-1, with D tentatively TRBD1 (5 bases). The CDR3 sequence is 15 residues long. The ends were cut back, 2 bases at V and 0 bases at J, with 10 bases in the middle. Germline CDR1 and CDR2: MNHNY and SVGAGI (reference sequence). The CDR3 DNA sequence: TGTGCCAGCAGTTACGAGACAGCCATGAACACTGAAGCTTTCTTT. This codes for CASSYETAMNTEAFF.